What follows describes a single TCR beta chain. CDR3 length: 17 amino acids. With 0 bases clipped from V and 8 bases from J, the junction kept 11 bases outside the gene matches. Germline V gene lookup returns CDR1 MGHRA and CDR2 YSYEKL. Sample time point: pre-sensitization, week 0. Sample treatment: therapeutic diphenylcyclopropenone sensitization with weekly scalp DPC. Original handling: TCR counts had a median of approximately 96,000 per sample and spanned roughly 20,000 to 750,000. MiXCR, run by TCRdb on the RACE reads, gives a single entry per CDR3 protein. The V and J calls here are based on TCRdb, not the publication. This sample has more than 150,000 distinct CDR3 sequences; around 30% occur once, and the top ten carry under 3%. This entry comes from a study of human T cells and chemical hapten exposure. For the study at large: Donors were sensitized with 2% DPC on the upper inner arm.

The V call is TRBV4-1, the J call TRBJ2-1, with 9 bases fitting TRBD2. The sample in question was whole blood, obtained in connection with sensitization to the hapten diphenylcyclopropenone (DPC). This clonotype was obtained from a woman aged 25 to 39 with alopecia areata. Some clones in this sample may be carry-over from other donors' samples. The CDR3 here is CASSQDFGTSTKDEQFF. CDR3 DNA: TGCGCCAGCAGCCAAGATTTTGGGACTAGCACCAAGGATGAGCAGTTCTTC.